Below, 2 T cell receptor beta chains from the same sample are listed, as sequenced in a study of T cells in Graves' hyperthyroidism and ophthalmopathy. Amplification of TCR beta CDR3 regions used RNA as the template. HTBI primers were employed in a first-round RT-PCR of the TCR CDR3. MiXCR, run by TCRdb on the multiplex PCR reads, gives a single entry per CDR3 protein. The repertoire holds 250,000 to 350,000 distinct CDR3 sequences, with around 22% as singletons. Sequencing was carried out using blood. The receptors were sampled from a man aged 30 to 39 with Graves' ophthalmopathy.

This clonotype has a handful of counts. The genes are TRBV2 and TRBJ2-6; D unresolved. Germline CDR1 SNHLY, CDR2 FYNNEI. V was cut by 7 bases and J by 0 bases, with 7 bases left in between. The CDR3 has 14 residues. This chain's CDR3 is CASKPDSGANVLTF. DNA for the CDR3: TGTGCCAGCAAACCGGACTCTGGGGCCAACGTCCTGACTTTC.

This clonotype showed up just a few times. The gene calls are TRBV28 and TRBJ1-4, with 8 positions matching TRBD1. CDR1 MDHEN and CDR2 SYDVKM come from the germline V gene. The V segment lost 5 bases and the J segment 8 bases; nucleotides outside the gene matches: 7. This CDR3 region has 14 residues. The chain's CDR3 is CASSRRQGMEKLFF. The CDR3 DNA is TGTGCCAGCAGTCGTAGACAGGGGATGGAAAAACTGTTTTTT.